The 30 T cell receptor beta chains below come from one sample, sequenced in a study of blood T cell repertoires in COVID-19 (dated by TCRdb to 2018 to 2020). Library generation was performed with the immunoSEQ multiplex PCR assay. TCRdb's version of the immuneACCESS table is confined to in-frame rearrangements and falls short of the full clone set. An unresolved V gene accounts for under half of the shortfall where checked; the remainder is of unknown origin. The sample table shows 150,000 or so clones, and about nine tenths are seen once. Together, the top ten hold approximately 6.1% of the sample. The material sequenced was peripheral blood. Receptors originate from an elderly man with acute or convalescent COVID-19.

The CDR3 protein is CAISEGGQSQPQHF. As DNA, the CDR3 is TGTGCCATCAGTGAAGGGGGACAGAGTCAGCCCCAGCATTTT. This chain joins TRBV10-3 and TRBJ1-5; the match to TRBD1 covers 7 bases. CDR1 and CDR2 (germline): ENHRY, SYGVKD. There are 14 residues in the CDR3. V shed 3 bases and J 6 bases; nucleotides not matched to a gene: 5.

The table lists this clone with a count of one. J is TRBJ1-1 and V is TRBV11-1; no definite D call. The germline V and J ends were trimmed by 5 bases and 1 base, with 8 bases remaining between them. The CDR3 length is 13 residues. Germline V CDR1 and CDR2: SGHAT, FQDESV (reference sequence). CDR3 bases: TGTGCCAGCAGCAAAGCCCCGAACACTGAAGCTTTCTTT. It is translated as CASSKAPNTEAFF. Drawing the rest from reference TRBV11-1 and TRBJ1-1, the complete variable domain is EAEVAQSPRYKITEKSQAVAFWCDPISGHATLYWYRQILGQGPELLVQFQDESVVDDSQLPKDRFSAERLKGVDSTLKIQPAELGDSAMYLCASSKAPNTEAFFGQGTRLTVV.

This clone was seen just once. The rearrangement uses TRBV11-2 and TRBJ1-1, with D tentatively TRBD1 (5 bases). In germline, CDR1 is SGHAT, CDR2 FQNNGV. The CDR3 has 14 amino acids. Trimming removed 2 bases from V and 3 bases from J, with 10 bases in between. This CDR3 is CASSLRTGDTEAFF. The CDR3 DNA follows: TGTGCCAGCAGCTTACGAACAGGCGACACTGAAGCTTTCTTT.

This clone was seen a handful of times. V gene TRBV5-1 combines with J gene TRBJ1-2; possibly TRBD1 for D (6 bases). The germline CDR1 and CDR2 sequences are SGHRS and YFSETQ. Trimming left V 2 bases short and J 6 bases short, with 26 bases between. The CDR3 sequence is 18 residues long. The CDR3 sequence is CASSFSGQGGQFRNGYTF. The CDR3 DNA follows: TGCGCCAGCAGCTTCTCCGGCCAGGGCGGACAGTTCCGAAATGGCTACACCTTC.

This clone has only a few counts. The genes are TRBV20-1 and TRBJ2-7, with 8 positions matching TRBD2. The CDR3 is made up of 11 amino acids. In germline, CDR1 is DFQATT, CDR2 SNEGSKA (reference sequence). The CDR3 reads CGVGRVYEQYF. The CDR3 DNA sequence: TGCGGTGTCGGGAGGGTATACGAGCAGTACTTC.

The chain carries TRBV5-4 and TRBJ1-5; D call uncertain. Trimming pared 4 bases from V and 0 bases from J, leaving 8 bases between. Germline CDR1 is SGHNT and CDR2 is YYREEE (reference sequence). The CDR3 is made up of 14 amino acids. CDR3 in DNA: TGTGCCAGCAGCAACCCCGGTAGCAATCAGCCCCAGCATTTT. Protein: CASSNPGSNQPQHF.

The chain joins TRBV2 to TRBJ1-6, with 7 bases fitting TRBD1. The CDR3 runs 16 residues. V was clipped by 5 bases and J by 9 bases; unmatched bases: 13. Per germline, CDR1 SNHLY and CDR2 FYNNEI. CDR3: CASSLHTGTDGSPLHF. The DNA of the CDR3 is TGTGCCAGCAGTCTCCATACCGGGACAGATGGTTCACCCCTCCACTTT.

The CDR3: CASRKEDLSTDTQYF. The DNA for the CDR3 is TGTGCCAGTAGGAAGGAGGACTTAAGCACAGATACGCAGTATTTT. This chain connects TRBV27 to TRBJ2-3, with a weak D call TRBD2 (5 bases). Per the germline V gene, CDR1 is MNHEY and CDR2 is SMNVEV (reference sequence). V lost 9 bases to trimming and J lost 0 bases, with 16 bases between them. The CDR3 totals 15 residues.

The CDR3 bases are TGTGCCAGCAGCCAGAGACAGGGAATTGGGAGTTCACCCCTCCACTTT. It is translated as CASSQRQGIGSSPLHF. V usage is TRBV5-6 and J usage is TRBJ1-6, with TRBD1 matching over 7 bases. Trimming removed 4 bases from V and 9 bases from J; junction bases left unmatched: 13. Per germline, CDR1 SGHDT and CDR2 YYEEEE. The CDR3 is made up of 16 amino acids.

The CDR3 DNA follows: TGTGCCAGCAGCTCCCCCCGCCAGGCAGACTCTGGAAACACCATATATTTT. Translated: CASSSPRQADSGNTIYF. This chain connects TRBV13 to TRBJ1-3; D ambiguous. Trimming removed 4 bases at V and 0 bases at J, with 16 bases between. The CDR3 consists of 17 residues. CDR1 PRHDT and CDR2 FYEKMQ come from the germline V gene (reference sequence).

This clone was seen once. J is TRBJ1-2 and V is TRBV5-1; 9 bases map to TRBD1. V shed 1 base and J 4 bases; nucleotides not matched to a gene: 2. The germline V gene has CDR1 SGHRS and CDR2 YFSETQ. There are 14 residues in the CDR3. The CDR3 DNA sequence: TGCGCCAGCAGCTTGACGGGACAGGGCTATGGCTACACCTTC. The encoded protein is CASSLTGQGYGYTF.

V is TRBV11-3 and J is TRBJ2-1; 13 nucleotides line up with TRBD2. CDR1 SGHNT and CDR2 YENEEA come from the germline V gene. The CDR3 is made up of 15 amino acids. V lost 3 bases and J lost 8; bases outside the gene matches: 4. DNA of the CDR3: TGTGCCAGCAGCTTGGGGACTAGCGGGGCCCATGAGCAGTTCTTC. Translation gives CASSLGTSGAHEQFF.

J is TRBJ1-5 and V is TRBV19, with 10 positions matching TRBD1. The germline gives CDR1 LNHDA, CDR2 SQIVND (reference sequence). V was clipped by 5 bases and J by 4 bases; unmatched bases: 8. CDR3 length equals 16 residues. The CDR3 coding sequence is TGTGCCAGTAGTCCTCTTGACAGGGGGCATAATCAGCCCCAGCATTTT. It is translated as CASSPLDRGHNQPQHF.

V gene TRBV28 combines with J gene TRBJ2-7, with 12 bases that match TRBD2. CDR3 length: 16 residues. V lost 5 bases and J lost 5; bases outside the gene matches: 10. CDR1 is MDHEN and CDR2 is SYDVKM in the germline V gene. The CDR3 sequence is CASSPRLAGEPHEQYF. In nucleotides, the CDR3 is TGTGCCAGCAGTCCCAGACTAGCGGGAGAGCCCCACGAGCAGTACTTC.

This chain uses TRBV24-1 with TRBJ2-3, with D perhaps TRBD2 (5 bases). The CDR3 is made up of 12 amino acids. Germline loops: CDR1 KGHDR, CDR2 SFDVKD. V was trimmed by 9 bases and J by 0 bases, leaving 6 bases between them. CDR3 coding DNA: TGTGCCACCGGGAGTAGCACAGATACGCAGTATTTT. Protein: CATGSSTDTQYF.

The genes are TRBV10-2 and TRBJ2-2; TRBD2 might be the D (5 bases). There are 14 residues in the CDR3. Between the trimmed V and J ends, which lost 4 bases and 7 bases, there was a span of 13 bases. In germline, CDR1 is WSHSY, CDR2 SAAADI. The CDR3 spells CASSVQVRGGELFF. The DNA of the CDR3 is TGCGCCAGCAGTGTGCAGGTCCGGGGCGGGGAGCTGTTTTTT.

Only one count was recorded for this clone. The CDR3 sequence is CASSSRFCGGGGPKPYEQYF. CDR3 DNA sequence: TGTGCCAGCAGCTCGAGATTTTGCGGCGGCGGGGGGCCAAAACCCTACGAGCAGTACTTC. The chain uses TRBV7-4 and TRBJ2-7; 8 bases align to TRBD2. The CDR3 has 20 residues. The ends lost 4 bases at V and 2 bases at J; junction bases unmatched: 22. Germline V gene data show CDR1 as SGHVT and CDR2 as SQSDAQ. Drawing the rest from reference TRBV7-4 and TRBJ2-7, the complete variable domain is GAGVSQSPRYKVAKRGRDVALRCDSISGHVTLYWYRQTLGQGSEVLTYSQSDAQRDKSGRPSGRFSAERPERSVSTLKIQRTEQGDSAVYLCASSSRFCGGGGPKPYEQYFGPGTRLTVT.

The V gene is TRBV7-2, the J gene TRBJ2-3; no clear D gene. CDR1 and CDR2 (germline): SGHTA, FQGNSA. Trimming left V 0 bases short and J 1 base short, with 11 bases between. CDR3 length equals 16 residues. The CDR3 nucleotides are TGTGCCAGCAGCTTAGCGGGCTCGCCCGGCACAGATACGCAGTATTTT. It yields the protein CASSLAGSPGTDTQYF.

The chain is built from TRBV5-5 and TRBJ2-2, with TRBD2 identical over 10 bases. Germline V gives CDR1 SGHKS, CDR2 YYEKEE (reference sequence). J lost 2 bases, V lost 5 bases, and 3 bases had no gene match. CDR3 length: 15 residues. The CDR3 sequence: CASSWTSGNTGELFF. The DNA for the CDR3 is TGTGCCAGCAGTTGGACTAGCGGAAACACCGGGGAGCTGTTTTTT.

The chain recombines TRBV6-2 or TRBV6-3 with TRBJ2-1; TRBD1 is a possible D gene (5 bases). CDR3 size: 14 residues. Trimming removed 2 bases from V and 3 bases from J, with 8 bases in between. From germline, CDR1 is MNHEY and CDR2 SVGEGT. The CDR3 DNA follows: TGTGCCAGCAGTTACGGGGCAGACTACAATGAGCAGTTCTTC. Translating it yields CASSYGADYNEQFF.

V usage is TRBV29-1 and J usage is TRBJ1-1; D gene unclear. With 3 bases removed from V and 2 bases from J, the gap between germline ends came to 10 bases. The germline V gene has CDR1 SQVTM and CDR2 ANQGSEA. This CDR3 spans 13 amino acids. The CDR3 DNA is TGCAGCGTTGATGTTGTAATCAACACTGAAGCTTTCTTT. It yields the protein CSVDVVINTEAFF.

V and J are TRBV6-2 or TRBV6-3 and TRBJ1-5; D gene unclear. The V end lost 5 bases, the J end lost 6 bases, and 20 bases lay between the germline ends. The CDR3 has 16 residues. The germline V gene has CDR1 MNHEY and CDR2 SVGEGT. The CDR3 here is CASSPIRMASGQPQHF. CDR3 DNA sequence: TGTGCCAGCAGTCCGATCCGGATGGCCTCGGGTCAGCCCCAGCATTTT.

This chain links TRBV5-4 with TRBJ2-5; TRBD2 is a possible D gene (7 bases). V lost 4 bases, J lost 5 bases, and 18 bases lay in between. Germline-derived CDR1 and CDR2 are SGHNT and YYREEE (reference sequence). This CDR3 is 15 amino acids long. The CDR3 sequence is CASSRRGGAEETQYF. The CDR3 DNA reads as TGTGCCAGCAGCCGCCGAGGGGGGGCGGAGGAGACCCAGTACTTC.

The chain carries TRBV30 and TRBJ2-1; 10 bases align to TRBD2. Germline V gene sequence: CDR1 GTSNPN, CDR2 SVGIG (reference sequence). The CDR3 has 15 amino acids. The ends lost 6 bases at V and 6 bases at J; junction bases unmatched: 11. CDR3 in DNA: TGTGCCTGTAAACCTTCTAGCGGGAGATTCAATGAGCAGTTCTTC. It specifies CACKPSSGRFNEQFF.

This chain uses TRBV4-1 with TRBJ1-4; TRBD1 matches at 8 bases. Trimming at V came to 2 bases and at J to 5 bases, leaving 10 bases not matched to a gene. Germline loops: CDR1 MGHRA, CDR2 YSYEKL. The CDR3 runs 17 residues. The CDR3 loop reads CASSQWPGGQGNEKLFF. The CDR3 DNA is TGCGCCAGCAGCCAATGGCCAGGGGGCCAGGGAAATGAAAAACTGTTTTTT.

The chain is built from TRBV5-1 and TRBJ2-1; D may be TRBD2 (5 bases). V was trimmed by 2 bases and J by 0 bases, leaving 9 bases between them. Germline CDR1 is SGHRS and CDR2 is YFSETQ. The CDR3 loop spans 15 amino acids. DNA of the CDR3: TGCGCCAGCAGCTTAGCGGAAAGCTCCTACAATGAGCAGTTCTTC. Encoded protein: CASSLAESSYNEQFF.

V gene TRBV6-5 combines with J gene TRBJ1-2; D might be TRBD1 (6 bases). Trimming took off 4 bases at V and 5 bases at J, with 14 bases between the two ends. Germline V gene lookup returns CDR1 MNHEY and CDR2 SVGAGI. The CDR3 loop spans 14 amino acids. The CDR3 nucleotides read TGTGCCAGCAGTTCACCAGGGGCGATATATGGCTACACCTTC. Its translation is CASSSPGAIYGYTF.

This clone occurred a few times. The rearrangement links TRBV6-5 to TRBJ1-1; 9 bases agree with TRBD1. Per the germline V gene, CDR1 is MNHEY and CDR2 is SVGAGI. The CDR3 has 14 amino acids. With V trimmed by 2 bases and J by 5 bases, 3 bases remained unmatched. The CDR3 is CASSYRTGETEAFF. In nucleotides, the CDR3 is TGTGCCAGCAGTTACAGGACAGGGGAAACTGAAGCTTTCTTT.

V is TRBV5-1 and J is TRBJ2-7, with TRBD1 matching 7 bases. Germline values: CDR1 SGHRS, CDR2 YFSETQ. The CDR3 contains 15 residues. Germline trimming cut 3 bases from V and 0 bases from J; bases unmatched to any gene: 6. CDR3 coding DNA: TGCGCCAGCAGCTCCGACAGGGCAAGCTCCTACGAGCAGTACTTC. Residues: CASSSDRASSYEQYF. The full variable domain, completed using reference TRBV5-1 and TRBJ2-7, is KAGVTQTPRYLIKTRGQQVTLSCSPISGHRSVSWYQQTPGQGLQFLFEYFSETQRNKGNFPGRFSGRQFSNSRSEMNVSTLELGDSALYLCASSSDRASSYEQYFGPGTRLTVT.

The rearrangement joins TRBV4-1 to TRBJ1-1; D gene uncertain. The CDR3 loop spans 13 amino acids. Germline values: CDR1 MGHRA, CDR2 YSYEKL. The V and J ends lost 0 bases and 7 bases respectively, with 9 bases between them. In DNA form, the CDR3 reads TGCGCCAGCAGCCAAGATAGGCGGGGTGAAGCTTTCTTT. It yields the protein CASSQDRRGEAFF.